The rows below give T cell receptor beta chains drawn from one sample of a study of low-dose radiotherapy and immunotherapy resistance in tumors. TCRdb re-analysed the reads in MiXCR, keeping a single row per CDR3 protein. Here the sample spans about 47,000 distinct CDR3 sequences, 10% to 15% being singletons. This material consisted of PBMCs, taken before treatment. Receptors were obtained from a female donor with ovarian cancer. The CDR3 runs from the conserved cysteine through the conserved F or W. The D gene is left open where the match is weak. Clone size is stated in some rows and not others, as once, few, many or a class when expanded.

V gene: TRBV20-1
CDR3 length: 13
D gene: NA
clone size: many
J gene: TRBJ1-6
CDR3 protein: CSARDLGNSPLHF
CDR3 DNA: TGCAGTGCCCGGGACTTAGGGAATTCACCCCTCCACTTT

V gene: TRBV9
CDR3 length: 15
D gene: TRBD1
clone size: few
J gene: TRBJ2-7
CDR3 protein: CASSVGGGGTYEQYF
CDR3 DNA: TGTGCCAGCAGCGTAGGAGGGGGCGGCACCTACGAGCAGTACTTC

V gene: TRBV4-1
CDR3 length: 16
D gene: TRBD1
clone size: many
J gene: TRBJ2-7
CDR3 protein: CASSQVPGGFSYEQYF
CDR3 DNA: TGCGCCAGCAGCCAAGTTCCAGGGGGCTTCTCCTACGAGCAGTACTTC

V gene: TRBV20-1
CDR3 length: 13
D gene: NA
clone size: many
J gene: TRBJ2-2
CDR3 protein: CSVKIQNTGELFF
CDR3 DNA: TGCAGTGTCAAGATACAAAACACCGGGGAGCTGTTTTTT

V gene: TRBV3-1
CDR3 length: 12
D gene: TRBD1
clone size: many
J gene: TRBJ2-7
CDR3 protein: CASSPQGAEQYF
CDR3 DNA: TGTGCCAGCAGCCCCCAGGGGGCCGAGCAGTACTTC

V gene: TRBV30
CDR3 length: 17
D gene: TRBD1
clone size: many
J gene: TRBJ1-5
CDR3 protein: CAWGPGTGITRNQPQHF
CDR3 DNA: TGTGCCTGGGGTCCCGGGACAGGGATAACCCGCAATCAGCCCCAGCATTTT

V gene: TRBV18
CDR3 length: 16
D gene: TRBD1
clone size: many
J gene: TRBJ1-2
CDR3 protein: CASSPGHRGANYGYTF
CDR3 DNA: TGTGCCAGCTCCCCGGGGCACAGGGGCGCTAACTATGGCTACACCTTC

V gene: TRBV6-5
CDR3 length: 13
D gene: NA
clone size: many
J gene: TRBJ2-1
CDR3 protein: CATRVSRYNEQFF
CDR3 DNA: TGTGCCACTCGCGTCTCCCGATACAATGAGCAGTTCTTC

V gene: TRBV19
CDR3 length: 14
D gene: TRBD1
clone size: many
J gene: TRBJ2-2
CDR3 protein: CASSSTGGPGELFF
CDR3 DNA: TGTGCCAGTAGTTCGACAGGGGGACCGGGGGAGCTGTTTTTT

V gene: TRBV7-6
CDR3 length: 19
D gene: TRBD2
clone size: NA
J gene: TRBJ2-1
CDR3 protein: CASSLATGVAGTPGKEQFF
CDR3 DNA: TGTGCCAGCAGCTTAGCCACTGGGGTAGCGGGGACACCAGGGAAGGAGCAGTTCTTC

V gene: TRBV29-1
CDR3 length: 14
D gene: NA
clone size: NA
J gene: TRBJ1-2
CDR3 protein: CSVEVVLGSYGYTF
CDR3 DNA: TGCAGCGTTGAAGTTGTTTTAGGAAGCTATGGCTACACCTTC

V gene: TRBV2
CDR3 length: 12
D gene: NA
clone size: many
J gene: TRBJ2-7
CDR3 protein: CASMAGTYEQYF
CDR3 DNA: TGTGCCAGCATGGCAGGGACCTACGAGCAGTACTTC

V gene: TRBV4-2
CDR3 length: 13
D gene: NA
clone size: many
J gene: TRBJ2-4
CDR3 protein: CASSQEQGPNQYF
CDR3 DNA: TGTGCCAGCAGCCAAGAGCAGGGCCCGAATCAGTACTTC

V gene: TRBV25-1
CDR3 length: 15
D gene: TRBD1
clone size: many
J gene: TRBJ1-1
CDR3 protein: CASSEDRGLNTEAFF
CDR3 DNA: TGTGCCAGCAGTGAAGACAGGGGACTGAACACTGAAGCTTTCTTT

V gene: TRBV29-1
CDR3 length: 12
D gene: NA
clone size: many
J gene: TRBJ1-1
CDR3 protein: CSVVWENTEAFF
CDR3 DNA: TGCAGCGTTGTTTGGGAGAACACTGAAGCTTTCTTT

V gene: TRBV18
CDR3 length: 15
D gene: NA
clone size: many
J gene: TRBJ2-6
CDR3 protein: CASSSTGSGANVLTF
CDR3 DNA: TGTGCCAGCTCTTCAACAGGGTCTGGGGCCAACGTCCTGACTTTC

V gene: TRBV6-5
CDR3 length: 15
D gene: TRBD1
clone size: many
J gene: TRBJ1-2
CDR3 protein: CASSYQGQCNYGYTF
CDR3 DNA: TGTGCCAGCAGTTATCAGGGACAGTGTAACTATGGCTACACCTTC

V gene: TRBV28
CDR3 length: 12
D gene: TRBD2
clone size: medium-sized
J gene: TRBJ2-7
CDR3 protein: CASNGGEDEQYF
CDR3 DNA: TGTGCCAGCAACGGGGGGGAGGACGAGCAGTACTTC

V gene: TRBV12-3/TRBV12-4
CDR3 length: 17
D gene: NA
clone size: many
J gene: TRBJ2-6
CDR3 protein: CASTRTAARSGANVLTF
CDR3 DNA: TGTGCCAGCACCCGGACAGCCGCCCGCTCTGGGGCCAACGTCCTGACTTTC

V gene: TRBV12-3/TRBV12-4
CDR3 length: 15
D gene: NA
clone size: many
J gene: TRBJ2-7
CDR3 protein: CASSLFGTPDYEQYF
CDR3 DNA: TGTGCCAGCAGTCTCTTCGGGACTCCGGACTACGAGCAGTACTTC

V gene: TRBV3-1
CDR3 length: 17
D gene: TRBD2
clone size: few
J gene: TRBJ2-7
CDR3 protein: CASSQLAGAKGSYEQYF
CDR3 DNA: TGTGCCAGCAGCCAGCTAGCGGGGGCCAAGGGCTCCTACGAGCAGTACTTC

V gene: TRBV11-1
CDR3 length: 16
D gene: TRBD2
clone size: many
J gene: TRBJ2-3
CDR3 protein: CASSFLTSGGTDTQYF
CDR3 DNA: TGTGCCAGCAGCTTCCTGACTAGCGGGGGCACAGATACGCAGTATTTT

V gene: TRBV5-1
CDR3 length: 13
D gene: NA
clone size: many
J gene: TRBJ2-2
CDR3 protein: CASSLGQNGELFF
CDR3 DNA: TGCGCCAGCAGCTTGGGACAGAACGGGGAGCTGTTTTTT

V gene: TRBV5-1
CDR3 length: 15
D gene: NA
clone size: many
J gene: TRBJ2-2
CDR3 protein: CASSFVPGNTGELFF
CDR3 DNA: TGCGCCAGCAGCTTCGTCCCGGGAAACACCGGGGAGCTGTTTTTT

V gene: TRBV11-2
CDR3 length: 17
D gene: NA
clone size: many
J gene: TRBJ1-2
CDR3 protein: CASSSFPSGGLGYGYTF
CDR3 DNA: TGTGCCAGCAGCTCCTTCCCTTCCGGGGGGCTTGGCTATGGCTACACCTTC

V gene: TRBV21-1
CDR3 length: 13
D gene: NA
clone size: many
J gene: TRBJ2-7
CDR3 protein: CASSKARLDGQYF
CDR3 DNA: TGTGCCAGCAGCAAAGCACGCCTCGATGGGCAGTACTTC

V gene: TRBV24-1
CDR3 length: 12
D gene: NA
clone size: many
J gene: TRBJ1-1
CDR3 protein: CATSGVGTEAFF
CDR3 DNA: TGTGCCACCAGTGGGGTGGGCACTGAAGCTTTCTTT

V gene: TRBV11-2
CDR3 length: 15
D gene: NA
clone size: NA
J gene: TRBJ1-4
CDR3 protein: CASSWAAGTNEKLFF
CDR3 DNA: TGTGCCAGCAGCTGGGCTGCGGGAACTAATGAAAAACTGTTTTTT

V gene: TRBV7-2
CDR3 length: 17
D gene: NA
clone size: many
J gene: TRBJ2-1
CDR3 protein: CASSRRLATSSYNEQFF
CDR3 DNA: TGTGCCAGCAGCCGACGCCTAGCGACAAGCTCCTACAATGAGCAGTTCTTC

V gene: TRBV27
CDR3 length: 13
D gene: NA
clone size: NA
J gene: TRBJ2-1
CDR3 protein: CASSLKGYNEQFF
CDR3 DNA: TGTGCCAGCAGTTTAAAGGGATACAATGAGCAGTTCTTC

V gene: TRBV19
CDR3 length: 15
D gene: NA
clone size: many
J gene: TRBJ2-5
CDR3 protein: CASSTGAQLRETQYF
CDR3 DNA: TGTGCCAGTAGTACCGGGGCACAGCTTAGAGAGACCCAGTACTTC

V gene: TRBV5-1
CDR3 length: 15
D gene: NA
clone size: many
J gene: TRBJ2-6
CDR3 protein: CASSFLVSGANVLTF
CDR3 DNA: TGCGCCAGCAGCTTCTTGGTTTCTGGGGCCAACGTCCTGACTTTC